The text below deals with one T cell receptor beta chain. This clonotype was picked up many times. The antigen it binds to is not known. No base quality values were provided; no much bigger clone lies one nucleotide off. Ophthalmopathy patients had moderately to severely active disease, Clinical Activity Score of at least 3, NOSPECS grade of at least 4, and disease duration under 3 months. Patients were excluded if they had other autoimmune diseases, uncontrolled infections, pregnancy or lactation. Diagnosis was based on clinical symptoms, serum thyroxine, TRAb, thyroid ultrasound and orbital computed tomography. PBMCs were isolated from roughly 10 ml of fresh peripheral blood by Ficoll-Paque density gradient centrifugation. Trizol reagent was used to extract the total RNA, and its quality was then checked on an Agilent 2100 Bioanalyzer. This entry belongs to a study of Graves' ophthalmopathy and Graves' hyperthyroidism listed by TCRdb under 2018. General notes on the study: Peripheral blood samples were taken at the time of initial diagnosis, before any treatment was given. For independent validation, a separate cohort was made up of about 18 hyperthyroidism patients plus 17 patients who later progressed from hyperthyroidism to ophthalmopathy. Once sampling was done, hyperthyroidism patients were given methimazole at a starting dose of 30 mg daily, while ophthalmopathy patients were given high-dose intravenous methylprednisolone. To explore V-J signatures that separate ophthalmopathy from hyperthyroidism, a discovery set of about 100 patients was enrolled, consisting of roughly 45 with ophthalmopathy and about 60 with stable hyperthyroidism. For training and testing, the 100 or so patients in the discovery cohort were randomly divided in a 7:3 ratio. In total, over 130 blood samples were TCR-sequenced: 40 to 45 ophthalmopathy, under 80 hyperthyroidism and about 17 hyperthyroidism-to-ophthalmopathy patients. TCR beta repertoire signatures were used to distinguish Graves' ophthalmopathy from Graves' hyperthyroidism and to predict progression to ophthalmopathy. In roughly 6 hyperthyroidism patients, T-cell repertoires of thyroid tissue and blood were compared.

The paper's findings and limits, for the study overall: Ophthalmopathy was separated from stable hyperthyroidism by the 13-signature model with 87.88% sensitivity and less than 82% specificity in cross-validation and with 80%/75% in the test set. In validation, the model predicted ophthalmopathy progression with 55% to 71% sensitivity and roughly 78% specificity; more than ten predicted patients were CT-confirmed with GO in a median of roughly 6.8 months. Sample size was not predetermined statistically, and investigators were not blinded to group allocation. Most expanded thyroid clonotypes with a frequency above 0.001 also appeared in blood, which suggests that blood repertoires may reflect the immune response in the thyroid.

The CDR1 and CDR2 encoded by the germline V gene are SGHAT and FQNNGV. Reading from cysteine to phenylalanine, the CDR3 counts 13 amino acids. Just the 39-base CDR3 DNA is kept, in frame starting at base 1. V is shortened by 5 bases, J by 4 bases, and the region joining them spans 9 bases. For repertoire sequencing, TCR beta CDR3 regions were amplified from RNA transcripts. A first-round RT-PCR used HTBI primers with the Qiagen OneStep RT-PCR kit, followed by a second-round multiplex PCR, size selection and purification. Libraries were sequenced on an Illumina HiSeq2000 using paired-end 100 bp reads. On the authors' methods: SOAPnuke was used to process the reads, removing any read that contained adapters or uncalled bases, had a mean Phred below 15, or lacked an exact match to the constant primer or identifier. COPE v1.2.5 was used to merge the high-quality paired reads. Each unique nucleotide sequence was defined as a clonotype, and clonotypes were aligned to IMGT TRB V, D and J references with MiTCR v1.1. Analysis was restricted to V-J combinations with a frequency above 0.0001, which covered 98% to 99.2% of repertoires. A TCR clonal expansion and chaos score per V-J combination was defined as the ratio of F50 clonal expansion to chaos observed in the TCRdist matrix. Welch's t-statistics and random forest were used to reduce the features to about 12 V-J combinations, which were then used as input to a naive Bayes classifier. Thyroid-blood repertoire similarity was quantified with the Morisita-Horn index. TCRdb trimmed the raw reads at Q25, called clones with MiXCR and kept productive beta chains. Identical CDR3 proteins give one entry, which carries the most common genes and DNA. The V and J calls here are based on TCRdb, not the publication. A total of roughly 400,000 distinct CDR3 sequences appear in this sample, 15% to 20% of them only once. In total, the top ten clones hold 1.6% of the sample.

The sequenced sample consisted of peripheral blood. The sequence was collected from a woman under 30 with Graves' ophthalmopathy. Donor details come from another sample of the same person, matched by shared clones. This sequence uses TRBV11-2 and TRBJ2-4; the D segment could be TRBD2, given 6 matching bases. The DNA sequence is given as TGTGCCAGCAGCCCGGGACTTAAAAACATTCAGTACTTC. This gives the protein CASSPGLKNIQYF. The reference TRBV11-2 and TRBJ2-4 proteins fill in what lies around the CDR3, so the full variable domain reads EAGVAQSPRYKIIEKRQSVAFWCNPISGHATLYWYQQILGQGPKLLIQFQNNGVVDDSQLPKDRFSAERLKGVDSTLKIQPAKLEDSAVYLCASSPGLKNIQYFGAGTRLSVL.